The 22 T cell receptor beta chains in this list originate from one sample, sequenced in a study of blood T cell repertoires in COVID-19. The protocol was immunoSEQ multiplex PCR, while the TCRdb copy is restricted to in-frame clones and leaves out a portion. This table holds about 370,000 clones, 80% to 90% found once. Material for sequencing was PBMCs or T cells enriched from blood (not recorded which). These receptors were taken from a man between 18 and 29 years old who had recovered from COVID-19.

V usage is TRBV7-8 and J usage is TRBJ2-3; the D gene is possibly TRBD1 (5 bases). The germline V and J ends were trimmed by 2 bases and 3 bases, with 9 bases remaining between them. The CDR3 extends over 14 amino acids. Germline V lookup: CDR1 SGHVS, CDR2 FQNEAQ. The CDR3 protein is CASSLIGVTDTQYF. The CDR3 region has the DNA TGTGCCAGCAGCTTAATAGGGGTGACAGATACGCAGTATTTT.

The chain couples TRBV27 to TRBJ1-1, with 7 positions matching TRBD1. Unmatched junction bases numbered 14, after V lost 5 bases and J lost 2 bases. The CDR3 spans 17 residues. The germline gives CDR1 MNHEY, CDR2 SMNVEV (reference sequence). The DNA of the CDR3 is TGTGCCAGCAGTAACGACCCGACAGGGCTATTCAACACTGAAGCTTTCTTT. Protein product: CASSNDPTGLFNTEAFF.

This clone has a single count. This chain connects TRBV2 to TRBJ1-1, with 7 bases lining up with TRBD1. The CDR3 is 16 residues long. J was trimmed by 1 base and V by 5 bases; bases with no gene match: 10. Germline CDR1 reads SNHLY; CDR2 reads FYNNEI. The CDR3 DNA is TGTGCCAGCAGTTCTACCCGGACAGGACAGAACACTGAAGCTTTCTTT. As protein: CASSSTRTGQNTEAFF.

In DNA, the CDR3 is TGTGCCAGTAGTATAAGTGGCAGTAACTATGGCTACACCTTC. It codes for CASSISGSNYGYTF. The V call is TRBV19, the J call TRBJ1-2; D gene ambiguous. Germline V gives CDR1 LNHDA, CDR2 SQIVND (reference sequence). CDR3 length equals 14 residues. Trimming left V 2 bases short and J 1 base short, with 8 bases between. Looking up the rest from reference TRBV19 and TRBJ1-2 gives the full variable domain: DGGITQSPKYLFRKEGQNVTLSCEQNLNHDAMYWYRQDPGQGLRLIYYSQIVNDFQKGDIAEGYSVSREKKESFPLTVTSAQKNPTAFYLCASSISGSNYGYTFGSGTRLTVV.

V usage is TRBV7-9 and J usage is TRBJ2-7; D possibly corresponds to TRBD1 (6 bases). CDR3 size: 14 residues. Germline V gene data show CDR1 as SEHNR and CDR2 as FQNEAQ (reference sequence). V was trimmed by 5 bases and J by 7 bases, leaving 18 bases between them. The CDR3 DNA follows: TGTGCCAGCAGCCGAGAGGTTGACAGGAGGGAGCAGTACTTC. Protein product: CASSREVDRREQYF.

CDR3 DNA sequence: TGTGCCAGCAGCCCAGAGAAGACGGACAGTAGTTATTTGAACACTGAAGCTTTCTTT. Protein: CASSPEKTDSSYLNTEAFF. This chain connects TRBV5-8 to TRBJ1-1; weak D call: TRBD1 (6 bases). The V and J ends lost 4 bases and 0 bases respectively, with 25 bases between them. The CDR3 is made up of 19 amino acids. Per germline, CDR1 SGHTS and CDR2 YDEGEE.

The chain is built from TRBV3-1 (or the pseudogene TRBV3-2) and TRBJ1-2; D is ambiguous. Germline CDR1 LGHDT, CDR2 YNNKEL (reference sequence). V was pared by 7 bases and J by 8 bases, with 23 bases between. The CDR3 extends over 15 amino acids. Here the CDR3 reads CASTPFPTGSWGYTF. The DNA of the CDR3 is TGTGCCAGCACCCCGTTTCCGACTGGGTCGTGGGGCTACACCTTC.

CDR3 residues: CASSDTGGGYEQYF. The CDR3 DNA is TGTGCCAGCAGTGATACAGGGGGCGGCTACGAGCAGTACTTC. The chain recombines TRBV3-1 (or the pseudogene TRBV3-2) with TRBJ2-7, with 9 bases lining up with TRBD1. The CDR3 totals 14 residues. The germline V gene encodes CDR1 LGHDT and CDR2 YNNKEL (reference sequence). J lost 3 bases, V lost 6 bases, and 6 bases had no gene match.

The J gene is TRBJ2-7, the V gene TRBV5-4, with 7 bases matching TRBD2. CDR1 is SGHNT and CDR2 is YYREEE in the germline V gene (reference sequence). The CDR3 is made up of 15 amino acids. J gave up 0 bases and V 2 bases, and 5 bases lay outside the gene matches. The CDR3 region has the DNA TGTGCCAGCAGCTTTGGGGCGGGGGACTCCTACGAGCAGTACTTC. This encodes CASSFGAGDSYEQYF.

The rearrangement links TRBV2 to TRBJ2-7, with D possibly matching TRBD2 (6 bases). The germline V gene has CDR1 SNHLY and CDR2 FYNNEI. Deletions cut 6 bases from V and 3 bases from J, with 9 bases between. This CDR3 is 12 amino acids long. CDR3 coding DNA: TGTGCCAGCAGATCGGACTACTACGAGCAGTACTTC. As protein: CASRSDYYEQYF.

This chain links TRBV5-1 with TRBJ2-3; 7 bases are a match to TRBD1. CDR3 length: 15 residues. The germline V gene has CDR1 SGHRS and CDR2 YFSETQ. V was clipped by 6 bases and J by 2 bases; unmatched bases: 9. Here the CDR3 DNA reads TGCGCCAGCACCAGAGGGACAGCCCACACAGATACGCAGTATTTT. It encodes CASTRGTAHTDTQYF.

The chain employs TRBV4-1 and TRBJ2-7; TRBD2 agrees at 10 bases. The V and J ends lost 6 bases and 1 base, in that order; junction bases with no gene match: 3. The CDR3 is 14 amino acids. Germline values: CDR1 MGHRA, CDR2 YSYEKL. The CDR3 reads CASRLAGGSYEQYF. CDR3 in DNA: TGCGCCAGCAGGTTAGCGGGGGGTTCCTACGAGCAGTACTTC.

V gene TRBV5-1 combines with J gene TRBJ2-2; D may be TRBD2 (6 bases). From germline, CDR1 is SGHRS and CDR2 YFSETQ. The CDR3 extends over 15 amino acids. Trimming cost V 5 bases and J 2 bases, with 13 bases left between them. DNA for the CDR3: TGCGCCAGCAGAAATCCGGGACTTAACACCGGGGAGCTGTTTTTT. Amino acid sequence: CASRNPGLNTGELFF.

The V and J genes are TRBV11-3 and TRBJ2-1, with TRBD2 matching over 7 bases. Trimming cost V 5 bases and J 0 bases; bases outside gene matches: 4. The V gene's germline CDR1 is SGHNT and CDR2 YENEEA. CDR3 length: 15 amino acids. The CDR3 sequence is CASSQRGSSYNEQFF. CDR3 nucleotides: TGTGCCAGCAGCCAGCGGGGTAGCTCCTACAATGAGCAGTTCTTC.

This chain links TRBV7-9 with TRBJ2-7; TRBD1 matches 9 bases. CDR3 length: 14 residues. V gave up 4 bases and J gave up 5 bases; unmatched junction bases: 6. Germline CDR1 reads SEHNR; CDR2 reads FQNEAQ (reference sequence). Here the CDR3 reads CASSSGTGIDEQYF. CDR3 sequence (DNA): TGTGCCAGCAGCTCCGGGACAGGGATCGACGAGCAGTACTTC. The variable domain in full, completed from reference TRBV7-9 and TRBJ2-7, reads DTGVSQNPRHKITKRGQNVTFRCDPISEHNRLYWYRQTLGQGPEFLTYFQNEAQLEKSRLLSDRFSAERPKGSFSTLEIQRTEQGDSAMYLCASSSGTGIDEQYFGPGTRLTVT.

This clone was recorded only once. The chain combines TRBV28 with TRBJ2-4, with D perhaps TRBD1 (6 bases). This CDR3 is built from 16 residues. V was clipped by 1 base and J by 1 base, with 11 bases between them. In germline, CDR1 is MDHEN, CDR2 SYDVKM. The CDR3 sequence: CASSLLGASAKNIQYF. CDR3 in DNA: TGTGCCAGCAGTTTATTGGGGGCGTCGGCCAAAAACATTCAGTACTTC. Variable domain in full (rest from reference TRBV28 and TRBJ2-4): DVKVTQSSRYLVKRTGEKVFLECVQDMDHENMFWYRQDPGLGLRLIYFSYDVKMKEKGDIPEGYSVSREKKERFSLILESASTNQTSMYLCASSLLGASAKNIQYFGAGTRLSVL.

This chain uses TRBV4-2 with TRBJ2-3; TRBD1 might be the D (6 bases). Looked up from germline, CDR1 is LGHNA and CDR2 is YNFKEQ. Trimming took off 4 bases at V and 1 base at J, with 12 bases between the two ends. The CDR3 has 15 amino acids. CDR3 protein: CASSLRQERTDTQYF. Written as DNA, the CDR3 is TGTGCCAGCAGCCTTCGACAGGAGCGCACAGATACGCAGTATTTT.

The chain couples TRBV6-5 to TRBJ1-2, with D maybe TRBD1 (5 bases). The CDR3 is 15 amino acids. Trimming cost V 5 bases and J 5 bases, with 18 bases left between them. CDR1 MNHEY and CDR2 SVGAGI come from the germline V gene. DNA for the CDR3: TGTGCCAGCAGTCGTAACGGGGGAAAGGGGTATGGCTACACCTTC. This translates into CASSRNGGKGYGYTF.

CDR3 protein: CASSTRDRVRYGYTF. The CDR3 nucleotides are TGTGCCAGTAGTACCCGGGACAGGGTGAGATATGGCTACACCTTC. The chain carries TRBV19 and TRBJ1-2; the match to TRBD1 covers 9 bases. CDR3 length: 15 residues. Germline V gives CDR1 LNHDA, CDR2 SQIVND (reference sequence). V was clipped by 4 bases and J by 5 bases; unmatched bases: 8.

The chain carries TRBV30 and TRBJ1-1; D ambiguous. The germline CDR1 and CDR2 sequences are GTSNPN and SVGIG (reference sequence). V lost 2 bases and J lost 7, with 14 bases in between. The CDR3 runs to 13 residues. CDR3 residues: CAWSTKDRGEAFF. The CDR3 coding sequence is TGTGCCTGGAGTACAAAAGATCGGGGTGAAGCTTTCTTT.

The V gene is TRBV19, the J gene TRBJ2-5; 8 bases map to TRBD1. Germline V CDR1 and CDR2: LNHDA, SQIVND (reference sequence). The CDR3 is made up of 14 amino acids. Germline trimming cut 5 bases from V and 5 bases from J; bases unmatched to any gene: 7. CDR3 DNA sequence: TGTGCCAGTAGTCCTTCAGGGGGCGAGGAGACCCAGTACTTC. Its translation: CASSPSGGEETQYF. The full variable domain, rest sourced from reference TRBV19 and TRBJ2-5, is DGGITQSPKYLFRKEGQNVTLSCEQNLNHDAMYWYRQDPGQGLRLIYYSQIVNDFQKGDIAEGYSVSREKKESFPLTVTSAQKNPTAFYLCASSPSGGEETQYFGPGTRLLVL.

In the case of this clone: The sample holds other DNA sequences that translate to the same CDR3. V and J are TRBV18 and TRBJ2-2, with 8 bases matching TRBD1. V gave up 3 bases and J gave up 8 bases; unmatched junction bases: 2. Germline V CDR1 and CDR2: KGHSH, LQKENI. The CDR3 length is 13 residues. The CDR3 reads CASSPQGAGELFF. The DNA for the CDR3 is TGTGCCAGCTCACCGCAGGGGGCAGGGGAGCTGTTTTTT. The whole variable domain, remainder taken from reference TRBV18 and TRBJ2-2, is NAGVMQNPRHLVRRRGQEARLRCSPMKGHSHVYWYRQLPEEGLKFMVYLQKENIIDESGMPKERFSAEFPKEGPSILRIQQVVRGDSAAYFCASSPQGAGELFFGEGSRLTVL.